These 18 T cell receptor beta chains were sequenced from one sample in a study of blood T cell repertoires in COVID-19 (dated by TCRdb to between 2020 and 2021). Preparation of the library involved the immunoSEQ multiplex PCR assay. TCRdb stores this immuneACCESS table with in-frame sequences only. Part of the clones is absent; in the studies checked, under half of the shortfall reflects unresolved V genes, and no reason is known for the rest. The sample table shows roughly 140,000 clones, and 88% are seen once. Roughly 1.6% of the sample goes to the ten largest clones. Sequencing input: peripheral blood. The origin of the receptors is a woman in her 50s with acute or convalescent COVID-19.

The chain is built from TRBV25-1 and TRBJ1-2; 7 bases match TRBD1. Germline-derived CDR1 and CDR2 are MGHDK and SYGVNS. V shed 2 bases, J shed 8 bases, and the junction held 5 bases outside the gene matches. This CDR3 is 13 amino acids long. The CDR3 nucleotides read TGTGCCAGCAGTGAACCTAACAGGGGCGGCTACACCTTC. As protein: CASSEPNRGGYTF.

This clone has a single count. The chain recombines TRBV6-2 or TRBV6-3 with TRBJ1-5; 10 positions agree with TRBD1. Germline loops: CDR1 MNHEY, CDR2 SVGEGT. J lost 7 bases, V lost 6 bases, and 3 bases had no gene match. The CDR3 has 13 residues. The CDR3 DNA sequence: TGTGCCAGCAGCAGACAGGGGGCACAGCCCCAGCATTTT. Protein sequence: CASSRQGAQPQHF.

The chain links TRBV12-3 or TRBV12-4 to TRBJ2-5; 7 bases are a match to TRBD1. Trimming cost V 6 bases and J 3 bases; bases outside gene matches: 4. This CDR3 contains 13 residues. The CDR3 DNA reads TGTGCCAGCAGAATTACAGGGGAAGAGACCCAGTACTTC. Translation: CASRITGEETQYF.

The genes are TRBV5-4 and TRBJ2-3; 10 nucleotides match TRBD2. The germline V gene has CDR1 SGHNT and CDR2 YYREEE (reference sequence). The CDR3 is 18 residues long. V trimming: 4 bases; J trimming: 0 bases; junction bases outside the gene matches: 11. The CDR3 bases are TGTGCCAGCAGCCCGGGCGTGGGGACTAGCGCTAGCACAGATACGCAGTATTTT. This sequence encodes CASSPGVGTSASTDTQYF.

The V and J genes are TRBV30 and TRBJ1-6; 7 bases agree with TRBD1. V lost 5 bases, J lost 7 bases, and 5 bases stayed unmatched. This CDR3 has 13 residues. The V gene's germline CDR1 is GTSNPN and CDR2 SVGIG (reference sequence). Here the CDR3 reads CAWAGTENSPLHF. The CDR3 region has the DNA TGTGCCTGGGCCGGGACAGAAAATTCACCCCTCCACTTT. The full variable domain, its missing parts supplied by reference TRBV30 and TRBJ1-6, is SQTIHQWPATLVQPVGSPLSLECTVEGTSNPNLYWYRQAAGRGLQLLFYSVGIGQISSEVPQNLSASRPQDRQFILSSKKLLLSDSGFYLCAWAGTENSPLHFGNGTRLTVT.

The chain uses TRBV20-1 and TRBJ2-7; D remains unclear. Trimming removed 8 bases at V and 1 base at J, with 9 bases between. This CDR3 has 11 amino acids. Germline values: CDR1 DFQATT, CDR2 SNEGSKA (reference sequence). In DNA, the CDR3 is TGCAGTAGTGGCACATCCTACGAGCAGTACTTC. Translating gives CSSGTSYEQYF.

The V gene is TRBV5-1, the J gene TRBJ2-1; D not certain. The CDR3 sequence is 15 residues long. The germline CDR1 and CDR2 sequences are SGHRS and YFSETQ. Trimming left V 1 base short and J 0 bases short, with 8 bases between. The CDR3 coding sequence is TGCGCCAGCAGCTTGCCTACCGGCTCCTACAATGAGCAGTTCTTC. Translated, it gives CASSLPTGSYNEQFF.

The chain employs TRBV5-1 and TRBJ1-1, with a tentative D call TRBD1 (5 bases). The CDR3 consists of 14 residues. V lost 2 bases and J lost 0, with 8 bases in between. The germline CDR1 and CDR2 sequences are SGHRS and YFSETQ. CDR3 loop: CASSFDRMNTEAFF. CDR3 nucleotide sequence: TGCGCCAGCAGCTTCGACAGAATGAACACTGAAGCTTTCTTT.

The chain uses TRBV5-1 and TRBJ1-1; 12 nucleotides agree with TRBD1. CDR1 and CDR2 from the germline V gene are SGHRS and YFSETQ. The CDR3 contains 16 residues. Unmatched junction bases numbered 8, after V lost 3 bases and J lost 5 bases. The CDR3 sequence: CASSWGQGATKTEAFF. For the CDR3, the DNA is TGCGCCAGCAGCTGGGGACAGGGGGCGACGAAAACTGAAGCTTTCTTT.

The chain uses TRBV4-1 and TRBJ1-1; no definite D call. The V end was cut by 2 bases, the J end by 4 bases, with 8 bases between. CDR1 and CDR2 from the germline V gene are MGHRA and YSYEKL. The CDR3 is 13 amino acids. CDR3 coding DNA: TGCGCCAGCAGCCAATCCCAATCCACTGAAGCTTTCTTT. This encodes CASSQSQSTEAFF.

The V call is TRBV6-5, the J call TRBJ2-5, with D unresolved. This CDR3 region has 13 residues. Germline assignment: CDR1 MNHEY and CDR2 SVGAGI. Trimming removed 6 bases from V and 1 base from J, with 9 bases in between. Here the CDR3 DNA reads TGTGCCAGCAGGCACATAACCCAAGAGACCCAGTACTTC. Protein sequence: CASRHITQETQYF.

CDR3 protein: CASSAQGRAFF. CDR3 coding DNA: TGCGCCAGCTCGGCACAGGGGAGAGCTTTCTTT. The V call is TRBV5-1, the J call TRBJ1-1, with TRBD1 matching over 7 bases. Looked up from germline, CDR1 is SGHRS and CDR2 is YFSETQ. V was pared by 7 bases and J by 10 bases, with 7 bases of the junction left unmatched. CDR3 length: 11 residues. Filled out from reference TRBV5-1 and TRBJ1-1, the complete variable domain reads KAGVTQTPRYLIKTRGQQVTLSCSPISGHRSVSWYQQTPGQGLQFLFEYFSETQRNKGNFPGRFSGRQFSNSRSEMNVSTLELGDSALYLCASSAQGRAFFGQGTRLTVV.

The chain couples TRBV6-5 to TRBJ1-1; D is unclear. CDR1 and CDR2 from the germline V gene are MNHEY and SVGAGI. CDR3 length equals 13 residues. Trimming stripped 0 bases from V and 6 bases from J, with 8 bases between. CDR3 protein: CASSYSSFSEAFF. In nucleotides, the CDR3 is TGTGCCAGCAGTTACTCGAGCTTTTCTGAAGCTTTCTTT.

This clone appeared a single time. The rearrangement joins TRBV24-1 to TRBJ2-2; D not certain. V gave up 7 bases and J gave up 2 bases, with 4 bases separating them. The CDR3 runs 12 residues. CDR1 is KGHDR, CDR2 SFDVKD, per germline. The CDR3 reads CATRANTGELFF. The CDR3 DNA is TGTGCCACCAGGGCTAACACCGGGGAGCTGTTTTTT.

The chain joins TRBV1 to TRBJ1-2; the tabulated D call, TRBD1, remains unverified against the DNA. TRBV1 is annotated as a pseudogene. This CDR3 spans 14 amino acids. The DNA of the CDR3 is TGCACCAGCAGCCCTCTGCAGGTGGACTATGGCTACACCTTC. As protein: CTSSPLQVDYGYTF.

This rearrangement joins TRBV6-6 to TRBJ2-2, with D tentatively TRBD1 (6 bases). Germline CDR1 MNHNY, CDR2 SVGAGI (reference sequence). V lost 11 bases and J lost 6, with 13 bases in between. This CDR3 comprises 12 residues. Here the CDR3 reads CAGAWGPGELFF. The CDR3 nucleotides read TGTGCCGGCGCCTGGGGGCCCGGGGAGCTGTTTTTT.

This chain links TRBV12-3 or TRBV12-4 with TRBJ2-1, with 7 positions matching TRBD1. After removal of 5 bases from V and 8 bases from J, the junction contained 0 bases not matched to a gene. The CDR3 has 11 amino acids. CDR3 in amino acids: CASSQGDEQFF. CDR3 nucleotides: TGTGCCAGCAGTCAGGGGGATGAGCAGTTCTTC.

The genes are TRBV3-1 (or the pseudogene TRBV3-2) and TRBJ2-1; D remains ambiguous. Trimming left V 2 bases short and J 0 bases short, with 8 bases between. The CDR3 totals 15 residues. Germline CDR1 LGHDT, CDR2 YNNKEL (reference sequence). CDR3 region: CASSQPVSSYNEQFF. DNA for the CDR3: TGTGCCAGCAGCCAACCGGTGAGCTCCTACAATGAGCAGTTCTTC.